Each of the 31 T cell receptor beta chains below was sequenced from the same sample in a study of T cell responses to AZD1222 COVID-19 vaccine. TCRdb keeps only in-frame clones here, not all; method: immunoSEQ multiplex PCR. This table has roughly 150,000 clones, 70% to 90% appearing once. This specimen was peripheral blood, taken on day 0 of AZD1222 vaccination. These receptors all come from an adult in good health.

This chain links TRBV15 with TRBJ1-3, with D possibly matching TRBD1 (6 bases). The V and J ends lost 4 bases and 0 bases respectively, with 13 bases between them. The CDR3 has 16 amino acids. Germline V CDR1 and CDR2: LNHNV, YYDKDF (reference sequence). The CDR3 DNA follows: TGTGCCACCAGCAACTACAGGGTGGGCTCTGGAAACACCATATATTTT. As protein: CATSNYRVGSGNTIYF.

This chain connects TRBV7-2 to TRBJ2-1; D is unclear. V lost 7 bases to trimming and J lost 9 bases, with 25 bases between them. CDR1 is SGHTA, CDR2 FQGNSA, per germline. The CDR3 consists of 16 residues. The CDR3 here is CASTSRLGPDGREQFF. The CDR3 DNA reads as TGTGCCAGCACCTCCAGGTTGGGTCCCGACGGCCGTGAGCAGTTCTTC.

The chain combines TRBV24-1 with TRBJ2-1; 9 positions agree with TRBD1. In germline, CDR1 is KGHDR, CDR2 SFDVKD. With 7 bases clipped from V and 8 bases from J, the junction kept 8 bases outside the gene matches. The CDR3 consists of 14 residues. The CDR3 sequence is CATSTGTGLHEQFF. As DNA, the CDR3 is TGTGCCACCAGCACCGGGACAGGGCTCCATGAGCAGTTCTTC.

The V call is TRBV5-1, the J call TRBJ2-3; TRBD1 is a possible D gene (5 bases). This CDR3 comprises 13 residues. Trimming shortened V by 4 bases and J by 6 bases, and 12 bases separated the two germline ends. Germline loops: CDR1 SGHRS, CDR2 YFSETQ. In DNA form, the CDR3 reads TGCGCCAGCAGCCTAGGGGTAGGGGATACGCAGTATTTT. This translates into CASSLGVGDTQYF.

The chain has TRBV7-9 and TRBJ1-2; TRBD1 might be the D (5 bases). CDR3 length: 14 amino acids. Trimming cost V 5 bases and J 0 bases, with 10 bases left between them. The germline CDR1 and CDR2 sequences are SEHNR and FQNEAQ (reference sequence). In nucleotides, the CDR3 is TGTGCCAGCAGCGGGGGACGGGCTAACTATGGCTACACCTTC. Translation gives CASSGGRANYGYTF.

The chain has TRBV29-1 and TRBJ1-1; D remains ambiguous. Per germline, CDR1 SQVTM and CDR2 ANQGSEA. The CDR3 is 14 amino acids. The ends were cut back, 4 bases at V and 1 base at J, with 13 bases in the middle. The CDR3 DNA reads TGCAGCGTTGGCACAAGACTGTCGAACACTGAAGCTTTCTTT. Translation gives CSVGTRLSNTEAFF.

This chain connects TRBV27 to TRBJ2-7; 8 bases are shared with TRBD2. J gave up 1 base and V 6 bases, and 8 bases lay outside the gene matches. Germline assignment: CDR1 MNHEY and CDR2 SMNVEV (reference sequence). The CDR3 has 15 residues. The chain's CDR3 is CASRVSGSPSYEQYF. As DNA, the CDR3 is TGTGCCAGCAGGGTCAGCGGGAGCCCGTCCTACGAGCAGTACTTC.

The chain has TRBV3-1 (or the pseudogene TRBV3-2) and TRBJ1-3; 8 bases map to TRBD1. Germline V CDR1 and CDR2: LGHDT, YNNKEL (reference sequence). V lost 1 base and J lost 5; bases outside the gene matches: 1. The CDR3 length is 14 residues. The CDR3 sequence: CASSQGQGRNTIYF. The CDR3 DNA follows: TGTGCCAGCAGCCAAGGACAGGGGCGAAACACCATATATTTT.

This chain uses TRBV7-6 with TRBJ2-5, with D perhaps matching TRBD1 or TRBD2 (6 bases each). The V end was cut by 2 bases, the J end by 2 bases, with 12 bases between. Germline V gene lookup returns CDR1 SGHVS and CDR2 FNYEAQ. The length of the CDR3 is 15 residues. For the CDR3, the DNA is TGTGCCAGCAGCTTAAGAGGGGGGCCGCAAGAGACCCAGTACTTC. This gives the protein CASSLRGGPQETQYF.

This clone is a singleton in its sample. This chain links TRBV11-3 with TRBJ2-7, with D unresolved. Germline V gene data show CDR1 as SGHNT and CDR2 as YENEEA. V lost 0 bases and J 3 bases, leaving 6 bases between the germline ends. The CDR3 contains 13 residues. CDR3 protein: CASSLDHSYEQYF. The CDR3 region has the DNA TGTGCCAGCAGCTTAGATCATAGCTACGAGCAGTACTTC. The variable domain in full, completed from reference TRBV11-3 and TRBJ2-7, reads EAGVVQSPRYKIIEKKQPVAFWCNPISGHNTLYWYLQNLGQGPELLIRYENEEAVDDSQLPKDRFSAERLKGVDSTLKIQPAELGDSAVYLCASSLDHSYEQYFGPGTRLTVT.

The chain combines TRBV30 with TRBJ1-1; D may be TRBD1 (6 bases). Trimming removed 3 bases from V and 0 bases from J, with 11 bases in between. Germline V gene sequence: CDR1 GTSNPN, CDR2 SVGIG (reference sequence). This CDR3 spans 14 amino acids. The CDR3, as DNA: TGTGCCTGGAGATTAGGGACACTGAACACTGAAGCTTTCTTT. This sequence encodes CAWRLGTLNTEAFF.

CDR3 nucleotide sequence: TGCGCCAGCAGCTTGCTGGGGCTCCCTAATGAAAAACTGTTTTTT. This gives the protein CASSLLGLPNEKLFF. The gene calls are TRBV5-1 and TRBJ1-4; tentatively, D is TRBD1 (5 bases). The germline V gene has CDR1 SGHRS and CDR2 YFSETQ. V shed 1 base and J shed 3 bases, with 10 bases lying between them. This CDR3 has 15 residues.

The chain employs TRBV7-2 and TRBJ1-1; TRBD1 matches 7 bases. The V gene's germline CDR1 is SGHTA and CDR2 FQGNSA. The CDR3 has 15 amino acids. The V gene end was trimmed by 5 bases and the J gene end by 3 bases; junction bases not matched to a gene: 9. In DNA form, the CDR3 reads TGTGCCAGCAGCACCCCACAGGGGTATTACACTGAAGCTTTCTTT. Its protein product is CASSTPQGYYTEAFF.

The V and J genes are TRBV7-9 and TRBJ1-1; D is possibly TRBD1 (5 bases). V lost 3 bases to trimming and J lost 3 bases, with 11 bases between them. The germline gives CDR1 SEHNR, CDR2 FQNEAQ (reference sequence). CDR3 length: 14 residues. The CDR3 DNA is TGTGCCAGCAGCTTGGGGTGGGGGGACACTGAAGCTTTCTTT. It yields the protein CASSLGWGDTEAFF.

As DNA, the CDR3 is TGTGCCTGGAGTAGGTGGCAGGCCGGAGGAAACACCATATATTTT. Its protein product is CAWSRWQAGGNTIYF. The chain joins TRBV30 to TRBJ1-3; no definite D call. Germline CDR1 reads GTSNPN; CDR2 reads SVGIG (reference sequence). The CDR3 is 15 amino acids. Trimming left V 2 bases short and J 4 bases short, with 15 bases between.

The chain couples TRBV27 to TRBJ1-3, with D maybe TRBD1 (5 bases). Germline CDR1 and CDR2: MNHEY and SMNVEV (reference sequence). The CDR3 has 17 amino acids. V was cut by 0 bases and J by 0 bases, with 12 bases left in between. The CDR3 reads CASSLSGGRFSGNTIYF. The CDR3, as DNA: TGTGCCAGCAGTTTATCGGGGGGAAGGTTCTCTGGAAACACCATATATTTT.

The V and J genes are TRBV5-1 and TRBJ2-3, with 10 nucleotides matching TRBD1. The CDR3 totals 14 residues. Germline V gene lookup returns CDR1 SGHRS and CDR2 YFSETQ. V was clipped by 7 bases and J by 5 bases; unmatched bases: 7. This CDR3 is CASYTTGGLDTQYF. The CDR3 DNA is TGCGCCAGCTATACGACAGGGGGCTTAGATACGCAGTATTTT.

The chain joins TRBV7-2 to TRBJ1-1; D is ambiguous. The CDR3 sequence is 14 residues long. The V end lost 1 base, the J end lost 2 bases, and 8 bases lay between the germline ends. Germline CDR1 SGHTA, CDR2 FQGNSA. CDR3 nucleotides: TGTGCCAGCAGCTTAGTCGCAATCAACACTGAAGCTTTCTTT. Translating gives CASSLVAINTEAFF.

V gene TRBV14 combines with J gene TRBJ2-5; TRBD2 matches at 11 bases. CDR3 size: 18 residues. The junction had 14 bases not matched to a gene; V was cut back by 4 bases and J by 4 bases. Looked up from germline, CDR1 is SGHDN and CDR2 is FVKESK. The CDR3 region is CASSRPTSGTFKGETQYF. The CDR3 nucleotides read TGTGCCAGCAGCCGACCGACTAGCGGGACCTTTAAGGGAGAGACCCAGTACTTC.

CDR3 nucleotides: TGTGCCAGCAGCGAAGACAGGGGGCCCAATCAGCCCCAGCATTTT. It is translated as CASSEDRGPNQPQHF. The chain employs TRBV5-5 and TRBJ1-5; 10 bases fit TRBD1. Germline values: CDR1 SGHKS, CDR2 YYEKEE (reference sequence). CDR3 length: 15 amino acids. Trimming cost V 4 bases and J 3 bases; bases outside gene matches: 4.

J is TRBJ1-5 and V is TRBV2, with a weak D call TRBD1 (5 bases). Trimming cost V 7 bases and J 2 bases, with 9 bases left between them. Germline CDR1 is SNHLY and CDR2 is FYNNEI. CDR3 length equals 13 residues. The CDR3: CASTWDGNQPQHF. The CDR3 bases are TGTGCCAGCACGTGGGACGGCAATCAGCCCCAGCATTTT.

The genes are TRBV29-1 and TRBJ1-1; TRBD1 matches 9 bases. The CDR3 runs to 14 residues. CDR1 is SQVTM and CDR2 is ANQGSEA in the germline V gene. After removal of 6 bases from V and 1 base from J, the junction contained 6 bases not matched to a gene. Written as DNA, the CDR3 is TGCAGCGTATATCGACAGGGGGGGAACACTGAAGCTTTCTTT. Its translation is CSVYRQGGNTEAFF. The whole variable domain, remainder taken from reference TRBV29-1 and TRBJ1-1, is SAVISQKPSRDICQRGTSLTIQCQVDSQVTMMFWYRQQPGQSLTLIATANQGSEATYESGFVIDKFPISRPNLTFSTLTVSNMSPEDSSIYLCSVYRQGGNTEAFFGQGTRLTVV.

This chain connects TRBV3-1 (or the pseudogene TRBV3-2) to TRBJ1-1; 10 positions agree with TRBD1. CDR1 is LGHDT, CDR2 YNNKEL, per germline (reference sequence). V shed 7 bases, J shed 11 bases, and the junction held 16 bases outside the gene matches. This CDR3 contains 15 residues. Here the CDR3 DNA reads TGTGCCAGCACAGGAGGGACAGGGGTTTTCCGTAAGGCTTTCTTT. Its protein product is CASTGGTGVFRKAFF.

The chain carries TRBV27 and TRBJ2-1, with D unclear. V lost 4 bases to trimming and J lost 5 bases, with 9 bases between them. CDR3 length: 13 amino acids. The germline gives CDR1 MNHEY, CDR2 SMNVEV (reference sequence). CDR3 sequence reads: CASSWWVNNEQFF. Here the CDR3 DNA reads TGTGCCAGCAGTTGGTGGGTGAACAATGAGCAGTTCTTC.

This clone showed up just once. This chain connects TRBV28 to TRBJ1-1, with D tentatively TRBD1 (6 bases). The CDR3 consists of 17 residues. V was cut by 2 bases and J by 2 bases, with 18 bases left in between. Germline V gives CDR1 MDHEN, CDR2 SYDVKM. The CDR3 sequence is CASSLRNLRQDNTEAFF. For the CDR3, the DNA is TGTGCCAGCAGTTTAAGGAACCTTCGACAGGATAACACTGAAGCTTTCTTT.

The chain carries TRBV18 and TRBJ1-1; D is undetermined. V was shortened by 6 bases and J by 0 bases, with 8 bases between the two germline ends. This CDR3 has 13 amino acids. Germline assignment: CDR1 KGHSH and CDR2 LQKENI. This chain's CDR3 is CASSPVLNTEAFF. The CDR3 DNA reads as TGTGCCAGCTCCCCGGTATTGAACACTGAAGCTTTCTTT.

Written as DNA, the CDR3 is TGTGCCAGCAGCACGAACAGGGAGGGTGGCTACACCTTC. Encoded protein: CASSTNREGGYTF. The chain has TRBV6-5 and TRBJ1-2, with D perhaps matching TRBD1 (6 bases). CDR1 is MNHEY, CDR2 SVGAGI, per germline. V gave up 6 bases and J gave up 7 bases, with 15 bases separating them. This CDR3 comprises 13 residues.

The chain links TRBV28 to TRBJ1-2, with 9 bases matching TRBD1. Trimming cost V 5 bases and J 7 bases; bases outside gene matches: 8. From germline, CDR1 is MDHEN and CDR2 SYDVKM. This CDR3 has 14 amino acids. The CDR3 DNA is TGTGCCAGCAGTCGGGACAGGGAAATCTCTGGCTACACCTTC. This sequence encodes CASSRDREISGYTF.

The chain uses TRBV6-5 and TRBJ2-7; TRBD1 matches 8 bases. Germline values: CDR1 MNHEY, CDR2 SVGAGI. The CDR3 consists of 15 residues. Unmatched junction bases numbered 7, after V lost 3 bases and J lost 3 bases. The CDR3 DNA reads as TGTGCCAGCAGTTATGGGACAGGCGGATACTACGAGCAGTACTTC. This sequence encodes CASSYGTGGYYEQYF.

The chain carries TRBV7-8 and TRBJ1-5; no firm D call. This CDR3 contains 15 residues. V lost 5 bases and J 4 bases, leaving 15 bases between the germline ends. Germline lookup yields CDR1 SGHVS and CDR2 FQNEAQ. For the CDR3, the DNA is TGTGCCAGCAGCCAGCCTTCGGTAGGAAATCAGCCCCAGCATTTT. This gives the protein CASSQPSVGNQPQHF.

The chain employs TRBV27 and TRBJ2-7; 7 bases map to TRBD1. In germline, CDR1 is MNHEY, CDR2 SMNVEV (reference sequence). V was pared by 4 bases and J by 1 base, with 7 bases of the junction left unmatched. This CDR3 is 15 amino acids long. The CDR3 reads CASSSTGVGSYEQYF. Here the CDR3 DNA reads TGTGCCAGCAGTTCCACAGGGGTAGGATCCTACGAGCAGTACTTC.